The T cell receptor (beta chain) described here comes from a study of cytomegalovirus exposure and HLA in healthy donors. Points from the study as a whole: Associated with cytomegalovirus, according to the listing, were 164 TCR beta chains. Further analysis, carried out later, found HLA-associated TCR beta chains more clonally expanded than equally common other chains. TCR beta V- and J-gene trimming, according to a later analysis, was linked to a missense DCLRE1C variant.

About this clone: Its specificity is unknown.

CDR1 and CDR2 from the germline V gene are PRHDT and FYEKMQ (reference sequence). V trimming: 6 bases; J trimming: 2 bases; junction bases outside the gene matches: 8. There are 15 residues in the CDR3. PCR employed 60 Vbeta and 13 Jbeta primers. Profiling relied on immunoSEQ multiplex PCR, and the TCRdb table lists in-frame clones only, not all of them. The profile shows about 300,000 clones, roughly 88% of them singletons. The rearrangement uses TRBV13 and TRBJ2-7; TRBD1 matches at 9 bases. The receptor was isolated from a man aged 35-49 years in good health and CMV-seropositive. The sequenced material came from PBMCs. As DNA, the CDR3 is TGTGCCAGCAGGCCTCCGGGACAGGGCGCCTACGAGCAGTACTTC. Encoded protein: CASRPPGQGAYEQYF.